The 32 T cell receptor beta chains presented below share a single source sample, sequenced in a study of T cell responses to AZD1222 COVID-19 vaccine. Libraries were prepared by immunoSEQ multiplex PCR; TCRdb keeps only in-frame clonotypes and omits some of them. The table includes about 180,000 clones, about 91% detected once. Source: peripheral blood, taken on day 0 of AZD1222 vaccination. These receptors were obtained from an adult in good health.

The chain couples TRBV19 to TRBJ1-4; TRBD1 matches at 8 bases. This CDR3 has 21 residues. CDR1 is LNHDA, CDR2 SQIVND, per germline (reference sequence). After removal of 4 bases from V and 0 bases from J, the junction contained 19 bases not matched to a gene. DNA for the CDR3: TGTGCCAGTAGTAATCGACAGGGGAATCCCCCGGCGCGTGCAACTAATGAAAAACTGTTTTTT. This gives the protein CASSNRQGNPPARATNEKLFF.

This clone was recorded once. The V call is TRBV4-2, the J call TRBJ2-7, with TRBD2 matching 8 bases. The CDR3 runs 15 residues. CDR1 is LGHNA, CDR2 YNFKEQ, per germline. J was trimmed by 4 bases and V by 4 bases; bases with no gene match: 9. CDR3 sequence: CASSPAGTRGYEQYF. The CDR3 DNA sequence: TGTGCCAGCAGCCCCGCCGGGACTAGGGGGTACGAGCAGTACTTC.

The chain couples TRBV28 to TRBJ1-3; 8 bases are a match to TRBD1. J was trimmed by 4 bases and V by 2 bases; bases with no gene match: 10. The CDR3 runs to 17 residues. The V gene's germline CDR1 is MDHEN and CDR2 SYDVKM. The CDR3 bases are TGTGCCAGCAGTTTAATGTCAGGGGGCGTCCGGGGAAACACCATATATTTT. Translated, it gives CASSLMSGGVRGNTIYF.

This clone appeared a single time. This rearrangement joins TRBV4-2 to TRBJ2-7; D may correspond to TRBD1 or TRBD2 (5 bases each). Germline CDR1 LGHNA, CDR2 YNFKEQ. Between the trimmed V and J ends, which lost 0 bases and 0 bases, there was a span of 9 bases. The CDR3 loop spans 15 amino acids. CDR3 sequence (DNA): TGTGCCAGCAGCCAAGATGAGGGGAGCTCCTACGAGCAGTACTTC. The encoded protein is CASSQDEGSSYEQYF.

The table lists this clone with a few counts. The chain employs TRBV2 and TRBJ1-1, with TRBD1 matching over 8 bases. V was clipped by 6 bases and J by 6 bases; unmatched bases: 6. Germline assignment: CDR1 SNHLY and CDR2 FYNNEI. This CDR3 has 13 amino acids. DNA for the CDR3: TGTGCCAGCAGGGACAGGGTTATCCCTGAAGCTTTCTTT. As protein: CASRDRVIPEAFF.

This clone was seen once. The CDR3 region is CASSQESQIGPQHF. The CDR3, as DNA: TGCGCCAGCAGCCAAGAGTCACAGATTGGGCCCCAGCATTTT. The chain carries TRBV4-3 and TRBJ1-5; no firm D call. Between the trimmed V and J ends, which lost 0 bases and 9 bases, there was a span of 12 bases. This CDR3 has 14 amino acids. The germline gives CDR1 LGHNA, CDR2 YSLEER.

V is TRBV25-1 and J is TRBJ2-1; D is perhaps TRBD2 (7 bases). Germline V gene lookup returns CDR1 MGHDK and CDR2 SYGVNS. The CDR3 length is 18 residues. Trimming left V 8 bases short and J 0 bases short, with 23 bases between. CDR3 in amino acids: CASLSSGLADSSYNEQFF. The CDR3 DNA follows: TGTGCCAGCCTATCGAGTGGGCTAGCGGACAGCTCCTACAATGAGCAGTTCTTC.

The CDR3 bases are TGCGCCAGCACCCCGGACAGGGAAGAGACCCAGTACTTC. The encoded protein is CASTPDREETQYF. The V call is TRBV23-1, the J call TRBJ2-5; 8 bases fit TRBD1. TRBV23-1 is labeled an ORF, and its function is uncertain. CDR3 size: 13 residues. V trimming: 7 bases; J trimming: 3 bases; junction bases outside the gene matches: 4.

This rearrangement joins TRBV6-5 to TRBJ2-7, with D maybe TRBD1 (5 bases). Germline values: CDR1 MNHEY, CDR2 SVGAGI. Trimming removed 0 bases from V and 3 bases from J, with 15 bases in between. CDR3 size: 16 residues. Written as DNA, the CDR3 is TGTGCCAGCAGTTACTCGATGAGACAGACTCACTACGAGCAGTACTTC. As protein: CASSYSMRQTHYEQYF.

This chain links TRBV29-1 with TRBJ1-3, with 7 positions matching TRBD1. The CDR3 has 14 amino acids. The V segment lost 4 bases and the J segment 4 bases; nucleotides outside the gene matches: 7. Germline CDR1 and CDR2: SQVTM and ANQGSEA. The CDR3 region is CSVVGQGEGNTIYF. CDR3 bases: TGCAGCGTTGTCGGGCAGGGGGAAGGAAACACCATATATTTT.

This chain connects TRBV2 to TRBJ2-6, with D unresolved. In germline, CDR1 is SNHLY, CDR2 FYNNEI. Trimming cost V 2 bases and J 0 bases, with 11 bases left between them. The CDR3 spans 17 residues. DNA of the CDR3: TGTGCCAGCAGTGAACTGGGTACGGTCTCTGGGGCCAACGTCCTGACTTTC. This codes for CASSELGTVSGANVLTF.

This clone was counted only a few times. The chain couples TRBV19 to TRBJ2-2; the D is unclear. This CDR3 region has 15 residues. V lost 3 bases and J 0 bases, leaving 8 bases between the germline ends. CDR1 is LNHDA, CDR2 SQIVND, per germline (reference sequence). CDR3 nucleotides: TGTGCCAGTAGTATCAGTCCCGCGAACACCGGGGAGCTGTTTTTT. It codes for CASSISPANTGELFF.

The chain uses TRBV6-5 and TRBJ1-1; D is ambiguous. Germline V gene data show CDR1 as MNHEY and CDR2 as SVGAGI. Trimming left V 8 bases short and J 4 bases short, with 11 bases between. The length of the CDR3 is 12 residues. The DNA of the CDR3 is TGTGCCAGCCAGTCGGTGGGCACTGAAGCTTTCTTT. It yields the protein CASQSVGTEAFF.

A remark on this clone: Different DNA sequences within this sample yield the same CDR3. V usage is TRBV7-2 and J usage is TRBJ1-1; D gene ambiguous. CDR1 and CDR2 (germline): SGHTA, FQGNSA. V lost 0 bases, J lost 1 base, and 6 bases lay in between. CDR3 length: 14 residues. The CDR3 sequence is CASSLATGNTEAFF. The CDR3 DNA follows: TGTGCCAGCAGCTTAGCGACCGGGAACACTGAAGCTTTCTTT.

The chain uses TRBV29-1 and TRBJ1-2; possibly TRBD1 for D (6 bases). CDR3 size: 13 residues. Trimming took 5 bases from V and 0 from J, leaving 10 bases between them. From germline, CDR1 is SQVTM and CDR2 ANQGSEA. DNA for the CDR3: TGCAGCGTTCGGGACAAATCTAACTATGGCTACACCTTC. It encodes CSVRDKSNYGYTF.

A few counts support this clone. This chain joins TRBV12-5 and TRBJ2-5; D perhaps matches TRBD1 (6 bases). The V end was cut by 6 bases, the J end by 1 base, with 12 bases between. Germline V gene data show CDR1 as LGHNT and CDR2 as FRNRAP. This CDR3 has 14 amino acids. In DNA, the CDR3 is TGTGCTAGTGGACCAGGACAGTCCCAAGAGACCCAGTACTTC. Its translation: CASGPGQSQETQYF.

V usage is TRBV6-5 and J usage is TRBJ2-7, with 9 positions matching TRBD1. Trimming cost V 0 bases and J 6 bases; bases outside gene matches: 0. The V gene's germline CDR1 is MNHEY and CDR2 SVGAGI. The CDR3 loop spans 13 amino acids. The DNA of the CDR3 is TGTGCCAGCAGTTACTCGGACAGGGGCGAGCAGTACTTC. Amino acid sequence: CASSYSDRGEQYF.

The chain employs TRBV27 and TRBJ2-7; 9 bases agree with TRBD1. This CDR3 comprises 16 residues. Trimming removed 0 bases from V and 3 bases from J; junction bases left unmatched: 6. Germline CDR1 reads MNHEY; CDR2 reads SMNVEV (reference sequence). Written as DNA, the CDR3 is TGTGCCAGCAGTTTATCAGTAGGGGACAGGGTCTACGAGCAGTACTTC. Protein: CASSLSVGDRVYEQYF.

V is TRBV5-3 and J is TRBJ1-6, with 11 nucleotides matching TRBD1. TRBV5-3 is reported as an ORF; its role is uncertain. CDR3 length equals 22 residues. V lost 5 bases to trimming and J lost 0 bases; unmatched junction nucleotides: 19. The CDR3 DNA reads TGTGCCAGAAGTGATCTGACCGGGCGGGACAGGGGGTTGAGCTCCTATAATTCACCCCTCCACTTT. Its protein is CARSDLTGRDRGLSSYNSPLHF.

The rearrangement links TRBV4-2 to TRBJ1-1; D is uncertain. Germline V gene lookup returns CDR1 LGHNA and CDR2 YNFKEQ. CDR3 length equals 13 residues. Trimming cost V 0 bases and J 3 bases, with 5 bases left between them. The CDR3 DNA sequence: TGTGCCAGCAGCCAAGAAAGGGACACTGAAGCTTTCTTT. This translates into CASSQERDTEAFF.

The chain combines TRBV29-1 with TRBJ2-1; 7 bases are a match to TRBD2. Germline CDR1 reads SQVTM; CDR2 reads ANQGSEA. This CDR3 spans 16 amino acids. With V trimmed by 2 bases and J by 3 bases, 10 bases remained unmatched. The CDR3 bases are TGCAGCGTTGAAATAGGGCTAGCGGATCTCTACAATGAGCAGTTCTTC. It is translated as CSVEIGLADLYNEQFF.

This rearrangement joins TRBV7-3 to TRBJ1-3; possible D gene TRBD1, 5 bases. The CDR3 has 15 residues. The germline V gene has CDR1 SGHTA and CDR2 FQGTGA. Trimming stripped 5 bases from V and 0 bases from J, with 11 bases between. DNA for the CDR3: TGTGCCAGCAGCCCGGGGGGGACCTCTGGAAACACCATATATTTT. Amino acids: CASSPGGTSGNTIYF. The entire variable domain, with the rest obtained from reference TRBV7-3 and TRBJ1-3, is as follows: GAGVSQTPSNKVTEKGKYVELRCDPISGHTALYWYRQSLGQGPEFLIYFQGTGAADDSGLPNDRFFAVRPEGSVSTLKIQRTERGDSAVYLCASSPGGTSGNTIYFGEGSWLTVV.

This clone showed up just a few times. The V and J genes are TRBV4-1 and TRBJ2-7; D ambiguous. CDR3 length equals 14 residues. The germline gives CDR1 MGHRA, CDR2 YSYEKL. The ends were cut back, 4 bases at V and 2 bases at J, with 12 bases in the middle. The CDR3 spells CASSPSTSPYEQYF. In nucleotides, the CDR3 is TGCGCCAGCAGCCCGTCGACAAGTCCCTACGAGCAGTACTTC.

V gene TRBV15 combines with J gene TRBJ2-5; D not certain. CDR1 is LNHNV, CDR2 YYDKDF, per germline (reference sequence). The CDR3 has 14 amino acids. Trimming shortened V by 0 bases and J by 2 bases, and 7 bases separated the two germline ends. CDR3 loop: CATSRDFSQETQYF. The CDR3 DNA reads TGTGCCACCAGCAGAGATTTCAGTCAAGAGACCCAGTACTTC.

V usage is TRBV2 and J usage is TRBJ1-6, with D unresolved. CDR1 and CDR2 (germline): SNHLY, FYNNEI. The CDR3 extends over 15 amino acids. V was pared by 4 bases and J by 3 bases, with 10 bases between. The CDR3, as DNA: TGTGCCAGCAGTGTGGGGATCGGCTATAATTCACCCCTCCACTTT. It specifies CASSVGIGYNSPLHF.

The chain carries TRBV9 and TRBJ2-6; 9 positions match TRBD1. After removal of 3 bases from V and 0 bases from J, the junction contained 4 bases not matched to a gene. Germline values: CDR1 SGDLS, CDR2 YYNGEE. The CDR3 spans 17 residues. CDR3 region: CASSAWTGASGANVLTF. DNA of the CDR3: TGTGCCAGCAGCGCTTGGACAGGGGCCTCTGGGGCCAACGTCCTGACTTTC. The full variable domain, in which reference TRBV9 and TRBJ2-6 provide the parts outside the CDR3, is DSGVTQTPKHLITATGQRVTLRCSPRSGDLSVYWYQQSLDQGLQFLIQYYNGEERAKGNILERFSAQQFPDLHSELNLSSLELGDSALYFCASSAWTGASGANVLTFGAGSRLTVL.

V gene TRBV4-1 combines with J gene TRBJ1-5, with unresolved D. This CDR3 is 20 amino acids long. Trimming took 1 base from V and 0 from J, leaving 22 bases between them. Germline CDR1 and CDR2: MGHRA and YSYEKL. The CDR3 is CASSQGGAKGRPGSNQPQHF. The CDR3 DNA is TGCGCCAGCAGCCAAGGAGGAGCCAAGGGTAGGCCGGGTAGCAATCAGCCCCAGCATTTT.

The table lists this clone with a few counts. The V and J genes are TRBV6-5 and TRBJ2-3; D gene unclear. Germline lookup yields CDR1 MNHEY and CDR2 SVGAGI. This CDR3 is built from 13 residues. Trimming took 6 bases from V and 0 from J, leaving 7 bases between them. The CDR3 DNA reads TGTGCCAGCAGGGACGGCAGCACAGATACGCAGTATTTT. This sequence encodes CASRDGSTDTQYF.

This chain connects TRBV19 to TRBJ2-5; D gene ambiguous. The CDR3 length is 15 residues. CDR1 and CDR2 (germline): LNHDA, SQIVND (reference sequence). Trimming pared 4 bases from V and 2 bases from J, leaving 14 bases between. The CDR3 sequence is CASSKAPGQQETQYF. As DNA, the CDR3 is TGTGCCAGTAGTAAGGCCCCGGGCCAACAAGAGACCCAGTACTTC. Filled out from reference TRBV19 and TRBJ2-5, the complete variable domain reads DGGITQSPKYLFRKEGQNVTLSCEQNLNHDAMYWYRQDPGQGLRLIYYSQIVNDFQKGDIAEGYSVSREKKESFPLTVTSAQKNPTAFYLCASSKAPGQQETQYFGPGTRLLVL.

V gene TRBV29-1 combines with J gene TRBJ2-2; the match to TRBD1 covers 9 bases. Germline trimming cut 1 base from V and 7 bases from J; bases unmatched to any gene: 7. CDR3 length: 15 residues. Germline V gene sequence: CDR1 SQVTM, CDR2 ANQGSEA. The CDR3 bases are TGCAGCGTTGAAGGGTACAGGGGGCAAGGCGGGGAGCTGTTTTTT. Residues: CSVEGYRGQGGELFF.

V gene TRBV27 combines with J gene TRBJ2-1; 10 bases align to TRBD1. The ends lost 8 bases at V and 0 bases at J; junction bases unmatched: 7. Germline V CDR1 and CDR2: MNHEY, SMNVEV (reference sequence). CDR3 length: 16 residues. The CDR3: CASERDRGYSYNEQFF. In DNA form, the CDR3 reads TGTGCCAGCGAACGGGACAGGGGTTACTCCTACAATGAGCAGTTCTTC.

This clone was seen a single time. The chain recombines TRBV6-5 with TRBJ2-7, with D maybe TRBD1 (5 bases). CDR3 length: 16 residues. The V gene lost 0 bases and the J gene lost 2 bases, with 14 bases spanning the gap. From germline, CDR1 is MNHEY and CDR2 SVGAGI. CDR3 sequence (DNA): TGTGCCAGCAGTTACTCTGGGGCCACCCTCGCCTACGAGCAGTACTTC. The encoded protein is CASSYSGATLAYEQYF.